This T cell receptor (beta chain) was obtained from a study of CD8 T cells in Susac syndrome. The RNA input was roughly 0.45 to 1 ug, and it was reverse transcribed with random hexamers. TCRdb re-derived calls from the immunoSEQ multiplex PCR reads in MiXCR, one entry per CDR3 protein. The sample consists of some 190,000 distinct CDR3 sequences, under 97% of them appearing once. This CDR3 spans 14 amino acids. V dropped 4 bases and J dropped 7 bases, with 11 bases sitting between them. Looked up from germline, CDR1 is LGHDT and CDR2 is YNNKEL (reference sequence). Material for sequencing was CD4+ T cells from PBMCs. The chain uses TRBV3-1 and TRBJ1-6, with a tentative D call TRBD1 (5 bases). The TCR was taken from a human donor with multiple sclerosis. CDR3 sequence: CASSPVKGNSPLHF. The CDR3 coding sequence is TGTGCCAGCAGCCCCGTTAAGGGGAATTCACCCCTCCACTTT.